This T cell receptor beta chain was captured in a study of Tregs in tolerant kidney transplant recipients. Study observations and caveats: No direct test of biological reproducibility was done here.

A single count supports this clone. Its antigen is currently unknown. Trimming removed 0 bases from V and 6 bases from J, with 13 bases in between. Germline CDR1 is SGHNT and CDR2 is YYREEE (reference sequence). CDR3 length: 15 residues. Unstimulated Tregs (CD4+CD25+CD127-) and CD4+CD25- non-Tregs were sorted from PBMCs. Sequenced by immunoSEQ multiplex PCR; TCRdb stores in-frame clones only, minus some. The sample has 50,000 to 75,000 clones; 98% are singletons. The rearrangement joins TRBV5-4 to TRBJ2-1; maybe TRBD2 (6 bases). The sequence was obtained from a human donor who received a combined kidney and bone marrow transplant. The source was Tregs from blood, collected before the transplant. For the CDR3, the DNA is TGTGCCAGCAGCTTGGGGGCGGGATCACTCAATGAGCAGTTCTTC. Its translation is CASSLGAGSLNEQFF.